The 19 T cell receptor beta chains below were found in one sample sequenced in a study of early T cells in non-severe SARS-CoV-2 infection. TCRdb processed the 5' RACE reads anew with MiXCR; each CDR3 protein has one entry. The sample contains tens of thousands of distinct CDR3 sequences, about 9.4% of which appear only once. Specimen: whole blood. These receptors came from an adult who was a healthcare worker with PCR-confirmed SARS-CoV-2 infection or an uninfected control (not recorded which).

V usage is TRBV28 and J usage is TRBJ2-7; tentatively, D is TRBD1 (6 bases). CDR1 and CDR2 (germline): MDHEN, SYDVKM. This CDR3 is 12 amino acids long. Trimming took off 9 bases at V and 5 bases at J, with 14 bases between the two ends. This chain's CDR3 is CASSGTLDEQYF. The CDR3 DNA reads as TGTGCCAGTTCGGGGACACTCGACGAGCAGTACTTC.

The chain uses TRBV29-1 and TRBJ2-1; 12 nucleotides match TRBD2. The V gene's germline CDR1 is SQVTM and CDR2 ANQGSEA. CDR3 size: 14 residues. Germline trimming cut 6 bases from V and 2 bases from J; bases unmatched to any gene: 2. CDR3 in amino acids: CSVLAGGTYNEQFF. CDR3 sequence (DNA): TGCAGCGTCCTAGCGGGAGGGACCTACAATGAGCAGTTCTTC.

This clonotype was observed many times. The V gene is TRBV7-3, the J gene TRBJ2-1; 12 bases are a match to TRBD2. CDR3 length: 15 amino acids. J was trimmed by 2 bases and V by 5 bases; bases with no gene match: 1. Per the germline V gene, CDR1 is SGHTA and CDR2 is FQGTGA. The CDR3 loop is CASSRLAGAYNEQFF. The CDR3 region has the DNA TGTGCCAGCAGCCGACTAGCGGGGGCCTACAATGAGCAGTTCTTC. Filled out from reference TRBV7-3 and TRBJ2-1, the complete variable domain reads GAGVSQTPSNKVTEKGKYVELRCDPISGHTALYWYRQSLGQGPEFLIYFQGTGAADDSGLPNDRFFAVRPEGSVSTLKIQRTERGDSAVYLCASSRLAGAYNEQFFGPGTRLTVL.

V is TRBV20-1 and J is TRBJ2-2, with TRBD2 matching 12 bases. Germline V gene sequence: CDR1 DFQATT, CDR2 SNEGSKA (reference sequence). The CDR3 extends over 17 amino acids. V shed 4 bases, J shed 1 base, and the junction held 7 bases outside the gene matches. In DNA form, the CDR3 reads TGCAGTGCTACAAGACTAGCGGGGGCCAGGAACACCGGGGAGCTGTTTTTT. Its protein product is CSATRLAGARNTGELFF.

A note on this clonotype: Likely a read error: the CDR3 ends without its conserved phenylalanine or tryptophan. The rearrangement uses TRBV14 and TRBJ2-3, with D unresolved. V lost 1 base to trimming and J lost 0 bases, with 14 bases between them. There are 17 residues in the CDR3. The V gene's germline CDR1 is SGHDN and CDR2 FVKESK. DNA of the CDR3: TGTGCCAGCAGCCAAGGCCCACAGTTTTTTAGCACAGATACGCAGTATTCT. Encoded protein: CASSQGPQFFSTDTQYS.

This clonotype was counted between two and nine times. V and J are TRBV27 and TRBJ1-1; D not resolved. This CDR3 is 14 amino acids long. The V and J ends lost 7 bases and 4 bases respectively, with 16 bases between them. Germline lookup yields CDR1 MNHEY and CDR2 SMNVEV (reference sequence). CDR3 sequence reads: CASMGEFTSTEAFF. The CDR3 nucleotides read TGTGCCAGCATGGGAGAATTCACGAGCACTGAAGCTTTCTTT.

The table lists this clonotype with a few counts. The J gene is TRBJ2-1, the V gene TRBV29-1, with 9 bases fitting TRBD1. CDR3 length equals 11 residues. From germline, CDR1 is SQVTM and CDR2 ANQGSEA. With 6 bases clipped from V and 7 bases from J, the junction kept 1 base outside the gene matches. Here the CDR3 reads CSVDRGNEQFF. CDR3 coding DNA: TGCAGCGTCGACAGGGGGAATGAGCAGTTCTTC.

This clonotype was picked up a small number of times. The CDR3 is CSAREGAGGNYEQYF. As DNA, the CDR3 is TGCAGTGCTAGAGAGGGAGCGGGGGGAAACTACGAGCAGTACTTC. The chain joins TRBV20-1 to TRBJ2-7, with TRBD2 identical over 9 bases. The CDR3 sequence is 15 residues long. Trimming took 0 bases from V and 3 from J; bases not matched to a gene: 6. Per the germline V gene, CDR1 is DFQATT and CDR2 is SNEGSKA (reference sequence).

This clonotype came up many times. The rearrangement joins TRBV20-1 to TRBJ1-3; maybe TRBD1 (6 bases). Germline V CDR1 and CDR2: DFQATT, SNEGSKA (reference sequence). The CDR3 runs 15 residues. Trimming took 1 base from V and 8 from J, leaving 18 bases between them. The CDR3: CSARAIQGQVDTIYF. For the CDR3, the DNA is TGCAGTGCTAGAGCCATACAGGGTCAGGTGGACACCATATATTTT.

This clonotype has a count of ten or more. The V gene is TRBV10-3, the J gene TRBJ2-5, with TRBD1 as a possible D gene (6 bases). Trimming cost V 8 bases and J 1 base, with 11 bases left between them. The germline CDR1 and CDR2 sequences are ENHRY and SYGVKD. The CDR3 sequence is 13 residues long. CDR3 nucleotide sequence: TGTGCCATCGGAGACAGGCCCCAAGAGACCCAGTACTTC. Its translation is CAIGDRPQETQYF.

This clonotype was counted a few times. This chain uses TRBV20-1 with TRBJ1-6; 8 nucleotides agree with TRBD1. Germline trimming cut 5 bases from V and 7 bases from J; bases unmatched to any gene: 10. The length of the CDR3 is 15 residues. Germline V gene sequence: CDR1 DFQATT, CDR2 SNEGSKA (reference sequence). The CDR3 is CSAWVGQGANSPLHF. The DNA of the CDR3 is TGCAGTGCTTGGGTGGGGCAGGGGGCGAATTCACCCCTCCACTTT.

Remarks on this clonotype: Its ends do not fully match the called genes, so a read error is possible. This sequence joins TRBV5-5 and TRBJ2-3, with a tentative D call TRBD2 (5 bases). Germline V gene lookup returns CDR1 SGHKS and CDR2 YYEKEE (reference sequence). CDR3 length: 15 residues. The CDR3 reads CANSWAVGGTDTQYF. The CDR3 DNA reads TGTGCCAACAGCTGGGCCGTCGGGGGCACAGATACGCAGTATTTT.

At least ten counts were recorded for this clonotype. The chain carries TRBV5-6 and TRBJ2-5; TRBD2 is a possible D gene (5 bases). V lost 5 bases, J lost 2 bases, and 10 bases lay in between. The CDR3 contains 13 residues. Germline-derived CDR1 and CDR2 are SGHDT and YYEEEE. CDR3 nucleotide sequence: TGTGCCAGCAGGGTCCTAGCTCAAGAGACCCAGTACTTC. Translation: CASRVLAQETQYF.

Many counts were recorded for this clonotype. This rearrangement joins TRBV12-3 or TRBV12-4 to TRBJ1-5; no definite D call. The CDR3 is 13 amino acids. Trimming took 4 bases from V and 1 from J, leaving 5 bases between them. CDR3 region: CASSSTSNQPQHF. CDR3 nucleotide sequence: TGTGCCAGCAGTTCAACCAGCAATCAGCCCCAGCATTTT.

The table lists this clonotype with many counts. The chain couples TRBV7-9 to TRBJ2-5; 8 bases line up with TRBD2. J was trimmed by 6 bases and V by 4 bases; bases with no gene match: 16. The CDR3 covers 17 residues. Germline V gives CDR1 SEHNR, CDR2 FQNEAQ (reference sequence). Here the CDR3 DNA reads TGTGCCAGCAGCTCCCCTGAAGCGGGAGCGCCGGGAAAGACCCAGTACTTC. Translated, it gives CASSSPEAGAPGKTQYF.

This clonotype has a handful of counts. This rearrangement joins TRBV5-1 to TRBJ1-6; no firm D call. There are 13 residues in the CDR3. V lost 1 base, J lost 8 bases, and 7 bases lay in between. Germline V lookup: CDR1 SGHRS, CDR2 YFSETQ. The CDR3 DNA reads TGCGCCAGCAGCTTGAGGGATGATTCACCCCTCCACTTT. Its translation: CASSLRDDSPLHF.

This clonotype occurred a few times. The chain couples TRBV29-1 to TRBJ2-3; D not certain. Germline CDR1 SQVTM, CDR2 ANQGSEA. The CDR3 is 13 residues long. CDR3 bases: TGCACCGTAGAGGAGAGTGGAACAGATACGCAGTATTTT. Its translation: CTVEESGTDTQYF.

This clonotype was seen more than once but under ten times. The V gene is TRBV6-6, the J gene TRBJ2-2; D is possibly TRBD1 or TRBD2 (5 bases each). CDR1 is MNHNY and CDR2 is SVGAGI in the germline V gene (reference sequence). Trimming removed 7 bases at V and 6 bases at J, with 9 bases between. This CDR3 is 12 amino acids long. The CDR3 region is CASNPGPGELFF. CDR3 sequence (DNA): TGTGCCAGCAACCCGGGACCCGGGGAGCTGTTTTTT.

This clonotype was picked up a small number of times. The gene calls are TRBV7-8 and TRBJ2-3; D call uncertain. The germline CDR1 and CDR2 sequences are SGHVS and FQNEAQ. The CDR3 sequence is 14 residues long. Trimming removed 4 bases at V and 0 bases at J, with 8 bases between. Here the CDR3 reads CASSWSLSTDTQYF. The CDR3 nucleotides read TGTGCCAGCAGCTGGAGCTTGAGCACAGATACGCAGTATTTT.